The 25 T cell receptor beta chains below were found in one sample sequenced in a study of T-cell reconstitution after alpha-beta-depleted transplantation in children. This sample's TCRbeta library carried unique molecular identifier barcodes. From the PCR reads, TCRdb called clonotypes with MiXCR, one entry per CDR3 protein. The data show some 600,000 distinct CDR3 sequences, with 15% to 20% seen just once and approximately 1% held by the top ten. Material: PBMCs from the stem cell graft donor, obtained from the stem cell graft. The receptors shown here come from a human donor who donated a stem cell graft to a child with acute myeloid leukemia.

The rearrangement links TRBV27 to TRBJ2-1; the D is unclear. Trimming took 3 bases from V and 11 from J, leaving 11 bases between them. CDR1 is MNHEY, CDR2 SMNVEV, per germline (reference sequence). This CDR3 is built from 12 residues. CDR3 protein: CASSFIPGQQFF. CDR3 bases: TGTGCCAGCAGTTTCATACCTGGTCAGCAGTTCTTC.

The chain has TRBV6-5 and TRBJ1-1; D unresolved. The CDR3 totals 12 residues. Trimming cost V 0 bases and J 8 bases, with 7 bases left between them. CDR1 MNHEY and CDR2 SVGAGI come from the germline V gene. The CDR3 spells CASSYSTGEAFF. The DNA of the CDR3 is TGTGCCAGCAGTTACTCTACCGGGGAAGCTTTCTTT.

At least ten counts were recorded for this clonotype. This sequence joins TRBV4-1 and TRBJ2-1, with 8 bases lining up with TRBD1. Germline values: CDR1 MGHRA, CDR2 YSYEKL. Trimming took 1 base from V and 1 from J; bases not matched to a gene: 3. This CDR3 comprises 16 residues. The CDR3 DNA sequence: TGCGCCAGCAGCCAAGGACAGGGGATGTCCTACAATGAGCAGTTCTTC. Amino acids: CASSQGQGMSYNEQFF.

The count of this clonotype is one. The genes are TRBV7-9 and TRBJ1-1; no firm D call. Germline V gene lookup returns CDR1 SEHNR and CDR2 FQNEAQ (reference sequence). CDR3 length equals 16 residues. V was trimmed by 5 bases and J by 2 bases, leaving 18 bases between them. The chain's CDR3 is CASSPAGGRPNTEAFF. The CDR3 nucleotides are TGTGCCAGCAGCCCCGCGGGCGGCAGACCTAACACTGAAGCTTTCTTT.

The rearrangement uses TRBV7-9 and TRBJ1-4; a weak D match, TRBD1 (6 bases). Trimming pared 6 bases from V and 8 bases from J, leaving 16 bases between. The CDR3 is 14 amino acids. The germline V gene has CDR1 SEHNR and CDR2 FQNEAQ (reference sequence). The CDR3 protein is CASSFRGVQEKLFF. The CDR3 DNA follows: TGTGCCAGCAGTTTTAGGGGGGTACAAGAAAAACTGTTTTTT.

The V call is TRBV20-1, the J call TRBJ2-3; D unresolved. The CDR3 sequence is 15 residues long. CDR1 is DFQATT, CDR2 SNEGSKA, per germline (reference sequence). Between the trimmed V and J ends, which lost 3 bases and 0 bases, there was a span of 13 bases. This CDR3 reads CSARFGLRSTDTQYF. CDR3 DNA: TGCAGTGCTAGGTTTGGGTTGAGGAGCACAGATACGCAGTATTTT.

The sample holds a few counts of this clonotype. V gene TRBV5-6 combines with J gene TRBJ1-2; D gene ambiguous. This CDR3 region has 13 residues. V shed 2 bases and J shed 7 bases, with 12 bases lying between them. In germline, CDR1 is SGHDT, CDR2 YYEEEE. CDR3 coding DNA: TGTGCCAGCAGCTTTGTGCAGGACTTTGGCTACACCTTC. This encodes CASSFVQDFGYTF.

In this sample, this clonotype turned up many times. The chain carries TRBV20-1 and TRBJ1-1; a possible D gene is TRBD1 (6 bases). This CDR3 spans 16 amino acids. V lost 0 bases to trimming and J lost 3 bases, with 17 bases between them. CDR1 is DFQATT and CDR2 is SNEGSKA in the germline V gene (reference sequence). CDR3 in amino acids: CSARDLVAGADTEAFF. Written as DNA, the CDR3 is TGCAGTGCTAGAGATCTCGTTGCGGGGGCCGACACTGAAGCTTTCTTT.

This clonotype has more than one count but fewer than ten. The rearrangement uses TRBV20-1 and TRBJ1-4; D possibly corresponds to TRBD1 (5 bases). The CDR3 is made up of 14 amino acids. Germline CDR1 DFQATT, CDR2 SNEGSKA (reference sequence). The V and J ends lost 0 bases and 7 bases respectively, with 12 bases between them. CDR3 DNA sequence: TGCAGTGCTAGAGATGCAGGGTTGGGTGAAAAACTGTTTTTT. Amino acids: CSARDAGLGEKLFF.

The rearrangement joins TRBV7-2 to TRBJ2-7, with TRBD2 matching 8 bases. The V gene's germline CDR1 is SGHTA and CDR2 FQGNSA. Losses at the gene ends were 6 bases for V and 0 bases for J; bases not matched to a gene: 7. The CDR3 loop spans 15 amino acids. This chain's CDR3 is CASRPGGVSSYEQYF. The CDR3 nucleotides read TGTGCCAGCAGACCCGGGGGGGTCAGCTCCTACGAGCAGTACTTC.

The chain is built from TRBV9 and TRBJ2-1, with 10 bases fitting TRBD2. Germline V CDR1 and CDR2: SGDLS, YYNGEE. With V trimmed by 3 bases and J by 4 bases, 7 bases remained unmatched. The CDR3 is made up of 16 amino acids. The CDR3 protein is CASSAAGGRGYNEQFF. The DNA for the CDR3 is TGTGCCAGCAGCGCAGCGGGGGGGCGGGGGTACAATGAGCAGTTCTTC.

This clonotype was found many times. The rearrangement uses TRBV20-1 and TRBJ1-2; no clear D. V dropped 1 base and J dropped 4 bases, with 10 bases sitting between them. Per the germline V gene, CDR1 is DFQATT and CDR2 is SNEGSKA (reference sequence). This CDR3 has 13 residues. The CDR3 spells CSARGEGGYGYTF. The CDR3 nucleotides read TGCAGTGCTAGAGGAGAGGGAGGCTATGGCTACACCTTC.

There are a few counts of this clonotype. V usage is TRBV4-3 and J usage is TRBJ2-3, with 8 bases matching TRBD2. Germline V gene lookup returns CDR1 LGHNA and CDR2 YSLEER. Unmatched junction bases numbered 6, after V lost 0 bases and J lost 1 base. The length of the CDR3 is 17 residues. CDR3 sequence (DNA): TGCGCCAGCAGCCAAGAAGTTTGGCGGGGGGGCACAGATACGCAGTATTTT. Residues: CASSQEVWRGGTDTQYF.

This clonotype occurred many times. V usage is TRBV20-1 and J usage is TRBJ2-6; no firm D call. V was cut by 6 bases and J by 0 bases, with 15 bases left in between. Germline V CDR1 and CDR2: DFQATT, SNEGSKA (reference sequence). This CDR3 has 16 residues. Here the CDR3 reads CSANHPMPSGANVLTF. The DNA for the CDR3 is TGCAGTGCCAACCACCCGATGCCCTCTGGGGCCAACGTCCTGACTTTC.

The table lists this clonotype with a few counts. V gene TRBV4-1 combines with J gene TRBJ1-3; 7 nucleotides line up with TRBD1. The germline CDR1 and CDR2 sequences are MGHRA and YSYEKL. Trimming took 1 base from V and 0 from J; bases not matched to a gene: 3. The CDR3 totals 16 residues. CDR3 DNA: TGCGCCAGCAGCCAAGTTTCAGGGGGCTCTGGAAACACCATATATTTT. Translated: CASSQVSGGSGNTIYF.

This clonotype has more than one count but fewer than ten. A much larger clone sits a single nucleotide away, making a read error possible. The V and J genes are TRBV7-6 and TRBJ1-1; D is uncertain. Germline CDR1 is SGHVS and CDR2 is FNYEAQ. CDR3 size: 13 residues. Trimming took off 4 bases at V and 1 base at J, with 7 bases between the two ends. The CDR3 sequence: CASSSMGNTEAFF. The CDR3 nucleotides read TGTGCCAGCAGCTCTATGGGGAACACTGAAGCTTTCTTT.

The rearrangement uses TRBV7-9 and TRBJ2-3; 9 bases line up with TRBD2. Losses at the gene ends were 6 bases for V and 9 bases for J; bases not matched to a gene: 10. The germline V gene encodes CDR1 SEHNR and CDR2 FQNEAQ (reference sequence). The CDR3 length is 14 residues. For the CDR3, the DNA is TGTGCCAGCAGGCCGGGACTAGCAGGCAGCACGCAGTATTTT. Amino acid sequence: CASRPGLAGSTQYF.

This clonotype has ten or more counts. The chain couples TRBV20-1 to TRBJ2-7; the D gene is possibly TRBD2 (6 bases). Germline V CDR1 and CDR2: DFQATT, SNEGSKA (reference sequence). The CDR3 consists of 14 residues. Between the trimmed V and J ends, which lost 5 bases and 4 bases, there was a span of 18 bases. Here the CDR3 DNA reads TGCAGTGCTTCAGCCGGGGGTGCAGTATACGAGCAGTACTTC. This encodes CSASAGGAVYEQYF.

This clonotype was recorded many times. The chain joins TRBV4-1 to TRBJ1-2; TRBD1 matches 7 bases. After removal of 3 bases from V and 12 bases from J, the junction contained 13 bases not matched to a gene. The CDR3 has 14 amino acids. Germline CDR1 and CDR2: MGHRA and YSYEKL. The DNA of the CDR3 is TGCGCCAGCAGCCAGGGCAGTACAGGGGTCGGAGACACCTTC. Protein sequence: CASSQGSTGVGDTF.

The sample holds many counts of this clonotype. The V call is TRBV29-1, the J call TRBJ2-1; D unresolved. The CDR3 contains 15 residues. CDR1 is SQVTM, CDR2 ANQGSEA, per germline. V lost 0 bases and J lost 2, with 11 bases in between. This CDR3 is CSVEDRRETYNEQFF. The CDR3 coding sequence is TGCAGCGTTGAAGATCGAAGGGAAACCTACAATGAGCAGTTCTTC.

This clonotype was observed at least ten times. This rearrangement joins TRBV20-1 to TRBJ2-1; 12 bases match TRBD2. CDR1 is DFQATT, CDR2 SNEGSKA, per germline (reference sequence). This CDR3 is built from 13 residues. Germline trimming cut 6 bases from V and 6 bases from J; bases unmatched to any gene: 3. The CDR3 is CSAPTSGGNEQFF. Here the CDR3 DNA reads TGCAGTGCGCCGACTAGCGGGGGCAATGAGCAGTTCTTC.

There are a few counts of this clonotype. The gene calls are TRBV20-1 and TRBJ2-1; weak D call: TRBD1 (6 bases). Germline values: CDR1 DFQATT, CDR2 SNEGSKA (reference sequence). V lost 3 bases to trimming and J lost 3 bases, with 12 bases between them. This CDR3 spans 14 amino acids. The CDR3 reads CSARATGYYNEQFF. The CDR3 DNA is TGCAGTGCTAGGGCGACAGGCTACTACAATGAGCAGTTCTTC.

The chain recombines TRBV20-1 with TRBJ2-7, with TRBD1 matching over 9 bases. V was clipped by 2 bases and J by 2 bases; unmatched bases: 7. Germline lookup yields CDR1 DFQATT and CDR2 SNEGSKA (reference sequence). This CDR3 has 15 amino acids. The CDR3 protein is CSARPLGQGTYEQYF. CDR3 DNA: TGCAGTGCTAGACCCTTAGGACAGGGGACCTACGAGCAGTACTTC.

This clonotype was detected a few times. The chain carries TRBV20-1 and TRBJ1-2; D gene unclear. This CDR3 has 9 amino acids. Looked up from germline, CDR1 is DFQATT and CDR2 is SNEGSKA (reference sequence). V was trimmed by 5 bases and J by 6 bases, leaving 4 bases between them. For the CDR3, the DNA is TGCAGTGCTCAGGATGGCTACACCTTC. Encoded protein: CSAQDGYTF.

This clonotype occurred many times. The chain joins TRBV20-1 to TRBJ2-7; 13 bases line up with TRBD2. This CDR3 comprises 14 residues. Trimming removed 6 bases from V and 0 bases from J; junction bases left unmatched: 2. Germline V gene lookup returns CDR1 DFQATT and CDR2 SNEGSKA (reference sequence). This CDR3 reads CSARLAGGSYEQYF. In nucleotides, the CDR3 is TGCAGTGCAAGACTAGCGGGGGGCTCCTACGAGCAGTACTTC.